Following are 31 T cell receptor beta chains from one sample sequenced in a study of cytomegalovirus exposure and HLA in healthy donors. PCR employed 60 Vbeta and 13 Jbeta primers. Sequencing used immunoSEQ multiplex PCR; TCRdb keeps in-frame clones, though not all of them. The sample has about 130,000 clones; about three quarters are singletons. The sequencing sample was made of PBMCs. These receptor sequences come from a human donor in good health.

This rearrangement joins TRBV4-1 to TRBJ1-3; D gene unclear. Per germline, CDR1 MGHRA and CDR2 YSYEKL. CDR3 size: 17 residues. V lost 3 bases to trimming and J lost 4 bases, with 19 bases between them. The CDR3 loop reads CASSQTTSGKLGNTIYF. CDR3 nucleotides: TGCGCCAGCAGCCAGACTACCTCGGGCAAATTAGGAAACACCATATATTTT.

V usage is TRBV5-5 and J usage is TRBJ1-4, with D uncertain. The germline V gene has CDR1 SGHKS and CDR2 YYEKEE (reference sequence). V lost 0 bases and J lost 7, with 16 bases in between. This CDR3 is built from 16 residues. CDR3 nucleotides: TGTGCCAGCAGCTTGGGTACTTCGCAGGCGGGTGAAAAACTGTTTTTT. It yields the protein CASSLGTSQAGEKLFF.

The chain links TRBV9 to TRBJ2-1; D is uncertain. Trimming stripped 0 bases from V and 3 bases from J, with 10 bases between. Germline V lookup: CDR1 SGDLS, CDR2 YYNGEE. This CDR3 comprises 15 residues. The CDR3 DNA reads TGTGCCAGCAGCGTAGGCACAGCCTACTACAATGAGCAGTTCTTC. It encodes CASSVGTAYYNEQFF.

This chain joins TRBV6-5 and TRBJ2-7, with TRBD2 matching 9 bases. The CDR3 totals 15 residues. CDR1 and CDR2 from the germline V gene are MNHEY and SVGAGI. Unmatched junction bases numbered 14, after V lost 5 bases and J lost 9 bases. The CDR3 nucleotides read TGTGCCAGCAGTGGAACTAGCGGGTCCCCTCGGGGGCAGTACTTC. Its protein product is CASSGTSGSPRGQYF.

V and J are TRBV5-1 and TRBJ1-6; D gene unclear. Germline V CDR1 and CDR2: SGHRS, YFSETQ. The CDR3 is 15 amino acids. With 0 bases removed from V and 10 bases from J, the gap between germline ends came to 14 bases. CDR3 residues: CASSLVTTMESPLHF. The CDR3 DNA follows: TGCGCCAGCAGCTTGGTTACCACGATGGAGTCACCCCTCCACTTT.

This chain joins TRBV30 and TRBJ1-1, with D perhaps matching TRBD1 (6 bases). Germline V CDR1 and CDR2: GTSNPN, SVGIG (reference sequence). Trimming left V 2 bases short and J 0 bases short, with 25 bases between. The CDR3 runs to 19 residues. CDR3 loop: CAWSPGIGGAALLNTEAFF. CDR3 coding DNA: TGTGCCTGGAGTCCCGGCATAGGGGGGGCGGCCTTACTGAACACTGAAGCTTTCTTT.

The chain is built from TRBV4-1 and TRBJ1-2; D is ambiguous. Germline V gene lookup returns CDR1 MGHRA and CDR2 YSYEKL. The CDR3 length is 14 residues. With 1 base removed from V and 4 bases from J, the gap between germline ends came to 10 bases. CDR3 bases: TGCGCCAGCAGCCAAGGTCAGGCAGCCTATGGCTACACCTTC. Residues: CASSQGQAAYGYTF.

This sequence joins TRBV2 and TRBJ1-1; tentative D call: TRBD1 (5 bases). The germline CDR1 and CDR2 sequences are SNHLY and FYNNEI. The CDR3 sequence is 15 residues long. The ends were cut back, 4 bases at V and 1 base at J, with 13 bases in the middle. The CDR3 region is CASSGTGTPNTEAFF. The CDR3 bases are TGTGCCAGCAGTGGTACAGGAACCCCGAACACTGAAGCTTTCTTT. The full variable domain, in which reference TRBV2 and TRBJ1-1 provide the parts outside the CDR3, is EPEVTQTPSHQVTQMGQEVILRCVPISNHLYFYWYRQILGQKVEFLVSFYNNEISEKSEIFDDQFSVERPDGSNFTLKIRSTKLEDSAMYFCASSGTGTPNTEAFFGQGTRLTVV.

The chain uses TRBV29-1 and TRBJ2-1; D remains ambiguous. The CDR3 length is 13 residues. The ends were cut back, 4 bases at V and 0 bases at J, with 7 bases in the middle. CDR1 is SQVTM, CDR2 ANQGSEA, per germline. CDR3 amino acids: CSVAGSSYNEQFF. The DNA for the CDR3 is TGCAGCGTTGCTGGCAGCTCCTACAATGAGCAGTTCTTC.

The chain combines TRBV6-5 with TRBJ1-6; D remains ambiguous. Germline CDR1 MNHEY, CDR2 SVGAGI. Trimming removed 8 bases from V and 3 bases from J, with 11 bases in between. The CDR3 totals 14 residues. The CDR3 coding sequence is TGTGCCAGCGAGGGCGGTTTCTATAATTCACCCCTCCACTTT. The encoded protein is CASEGGFYNSPLHF.

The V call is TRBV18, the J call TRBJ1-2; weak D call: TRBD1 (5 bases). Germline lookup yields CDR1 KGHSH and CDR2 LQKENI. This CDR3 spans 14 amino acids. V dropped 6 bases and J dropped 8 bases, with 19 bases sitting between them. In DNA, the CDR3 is TGTGCCAGCTCTCCAATGGACCAGGGTGGAGGCTACACCTTC. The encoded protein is CASSPMDQGGGYTF.

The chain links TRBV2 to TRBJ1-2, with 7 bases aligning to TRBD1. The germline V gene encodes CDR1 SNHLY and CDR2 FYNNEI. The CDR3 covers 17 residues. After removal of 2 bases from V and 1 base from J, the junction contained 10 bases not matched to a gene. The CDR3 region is CASSENAVQGGNYGYTF. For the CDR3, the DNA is TGTGCCAGCAGTGAAAATGCGGTGCAGGGGGGTAACTATGGCTACACCTTC.

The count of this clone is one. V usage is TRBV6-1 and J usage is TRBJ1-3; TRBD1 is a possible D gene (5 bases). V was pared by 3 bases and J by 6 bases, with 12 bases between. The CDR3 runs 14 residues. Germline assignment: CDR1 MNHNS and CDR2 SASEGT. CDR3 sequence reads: CASSEVPGQNTIYF. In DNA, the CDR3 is TGTGCCAGCAGTGAGGTGCCAGGGCAAAACACCATATATTTT.

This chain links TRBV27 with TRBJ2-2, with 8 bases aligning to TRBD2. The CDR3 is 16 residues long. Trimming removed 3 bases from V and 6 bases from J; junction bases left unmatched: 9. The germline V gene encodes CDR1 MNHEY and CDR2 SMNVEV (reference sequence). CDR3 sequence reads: CASSFGYGGVAGELFF. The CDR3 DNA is TGTGCCAGCAGTTTTGGTTACGGGGGGGTCGCCGGGGAGCTGTTTTTT.

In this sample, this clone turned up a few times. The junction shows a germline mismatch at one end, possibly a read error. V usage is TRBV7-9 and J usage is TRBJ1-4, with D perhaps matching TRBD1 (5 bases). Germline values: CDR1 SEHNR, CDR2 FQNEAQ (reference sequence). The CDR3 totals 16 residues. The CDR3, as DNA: TGTTCCAGCAGCTTAGGGGACCGGGGACTTAATGAAAAACTGTTTTTT. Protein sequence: CSSSLGDRGLNEKLFF.

Written as DNA, the CDR3 is TGTGCCAGCAGCCGTCCGACAGGGAAGCACTACGAGCAGTACTTC. It yields the protein CASSRPTGKHYEQYF. The genes are TRBV5-8 and TRBJ2-7, with 7 nucleotides matching TRBD1. The CDR3 runs 15 residues. With V trimmed by 4 bases and J by 3 bases, 10 bases remained unmatched. The germline V gene encodes CDR1 SGHTS and CDR2 YDEGEE. Looking up the rest from reference TRBV5-8 and TRBJ2-7 gives the full variable domain: EAGVTQSPTHLIKTRGQQATLRCSPISGHTSVYWYQQALGLGLQFLLWYDEGEERNRGNFPPRFSGRQFPNYSSELNVNALELEDSALYLCASSRPTGKHYEQYFGPGTRLTVT.

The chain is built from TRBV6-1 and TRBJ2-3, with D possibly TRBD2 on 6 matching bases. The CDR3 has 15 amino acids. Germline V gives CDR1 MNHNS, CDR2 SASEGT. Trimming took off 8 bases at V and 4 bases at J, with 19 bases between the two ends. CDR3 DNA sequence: TGTGCCAGCCGCCGCGGGGCTGCTTATGCAGATACGCAGTATTTT. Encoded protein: CASRRGAAYADTQYF.

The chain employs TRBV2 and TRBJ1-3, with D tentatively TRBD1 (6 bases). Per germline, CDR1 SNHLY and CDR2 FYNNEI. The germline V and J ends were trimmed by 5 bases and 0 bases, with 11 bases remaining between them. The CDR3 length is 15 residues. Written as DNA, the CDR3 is TGTGCCAGCAGTCACCGGGACATCTCTGGAAACACCATATATTTT. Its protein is CASSHRDISGNTIYF.

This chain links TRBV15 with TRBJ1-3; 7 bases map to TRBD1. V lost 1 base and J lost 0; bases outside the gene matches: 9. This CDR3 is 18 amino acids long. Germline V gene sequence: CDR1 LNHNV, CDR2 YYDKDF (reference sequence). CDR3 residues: CATSRGHYRGTSGNTIYF. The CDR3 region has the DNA TGTGCCACCAGCAGAGGCCATTACAGGGGAACCTCTGGAAACACCATATATTTT.

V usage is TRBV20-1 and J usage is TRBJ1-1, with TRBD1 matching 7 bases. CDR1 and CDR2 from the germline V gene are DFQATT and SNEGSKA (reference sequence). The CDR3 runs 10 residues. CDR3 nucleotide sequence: TGCTCCCTCGTACAGGGGGAAGCTTTCTTT. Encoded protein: CSLVQGEAFF.

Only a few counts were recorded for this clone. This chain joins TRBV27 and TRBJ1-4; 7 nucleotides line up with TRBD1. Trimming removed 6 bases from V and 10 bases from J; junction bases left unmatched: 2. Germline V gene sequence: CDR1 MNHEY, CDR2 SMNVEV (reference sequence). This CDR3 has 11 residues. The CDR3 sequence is CASSQGVKLFF. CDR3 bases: TGTGCCAGCAGCCAGGGGGTAAAACTGTTTTTT.

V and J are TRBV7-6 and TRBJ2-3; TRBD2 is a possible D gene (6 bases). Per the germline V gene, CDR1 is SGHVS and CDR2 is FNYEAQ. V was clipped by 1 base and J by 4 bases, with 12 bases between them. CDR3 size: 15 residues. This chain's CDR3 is CASSLVGGGADTQYF. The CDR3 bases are TGTGCCAGCAGCTTAGTCGGGGGAGGCGCAGATACGCAGTATTTT.

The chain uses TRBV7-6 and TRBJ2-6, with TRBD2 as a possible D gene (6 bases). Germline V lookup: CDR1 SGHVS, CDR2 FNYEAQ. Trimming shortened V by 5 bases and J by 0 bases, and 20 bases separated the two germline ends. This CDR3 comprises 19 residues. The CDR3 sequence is CASSPSAGTEFSGANVLTF. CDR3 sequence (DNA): TGTGCCAGCAGCCCCTCAGCCGGGACTGAGTTCTCTGGGGCCAACGTCCTGACTTTC.

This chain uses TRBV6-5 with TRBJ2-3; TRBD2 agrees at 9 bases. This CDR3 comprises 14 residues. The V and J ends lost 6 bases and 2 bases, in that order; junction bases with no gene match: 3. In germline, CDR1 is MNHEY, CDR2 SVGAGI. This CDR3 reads CASRPGLATDTQYF. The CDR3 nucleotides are TGTGCCAGCAGACCGGGACTAGCCACAGATACGCAGTATTTT.

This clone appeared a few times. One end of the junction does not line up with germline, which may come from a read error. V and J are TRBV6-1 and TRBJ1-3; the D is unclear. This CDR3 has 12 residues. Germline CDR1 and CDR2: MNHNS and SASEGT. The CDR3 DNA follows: TGTGCCAGCAGTGCAGGAGGAAGCACCATATATTTT. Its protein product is CASSAGGSTIYF.

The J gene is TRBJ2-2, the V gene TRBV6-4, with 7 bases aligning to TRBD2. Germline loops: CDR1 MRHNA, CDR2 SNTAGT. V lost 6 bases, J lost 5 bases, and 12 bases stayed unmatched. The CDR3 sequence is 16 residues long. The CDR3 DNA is TGTGCCAGCAGCCCAGGCGGGGGTCGAGTTACCGGGGAGCTGTTTTTT. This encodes CASSPGGGRVTGELFF.

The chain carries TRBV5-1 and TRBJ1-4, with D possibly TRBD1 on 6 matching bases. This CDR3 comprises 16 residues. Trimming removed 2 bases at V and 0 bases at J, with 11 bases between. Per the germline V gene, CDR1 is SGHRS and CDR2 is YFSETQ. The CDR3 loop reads CASSFAGVATNEKLFF. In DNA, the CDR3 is TGCGCCAGCAGCTTTGCAGGGGTTGCAACTAATGAAAAACTGTTTTTT.

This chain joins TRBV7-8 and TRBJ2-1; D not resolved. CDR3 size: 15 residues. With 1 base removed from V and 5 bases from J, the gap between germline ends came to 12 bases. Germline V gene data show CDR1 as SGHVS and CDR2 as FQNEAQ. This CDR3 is CASSLVETANNEQFF. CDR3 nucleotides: TGTGCCAGCAGCTTAGTGGAGACCGCCAACAATGAGCAGTTCTTC.

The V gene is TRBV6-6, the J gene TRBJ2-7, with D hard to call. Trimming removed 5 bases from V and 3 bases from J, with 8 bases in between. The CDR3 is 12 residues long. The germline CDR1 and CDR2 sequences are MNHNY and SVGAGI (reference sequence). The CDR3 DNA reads TGTGCCAGCAGTATCAGGATCTACGAGCAGTACTTC. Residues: CASSIRIYEQYF.

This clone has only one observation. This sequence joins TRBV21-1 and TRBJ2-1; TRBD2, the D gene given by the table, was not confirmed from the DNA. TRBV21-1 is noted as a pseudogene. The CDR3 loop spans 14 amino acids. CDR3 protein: CASSMEKSYNEQFF. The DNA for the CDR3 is TGTGCCAGCAGCATGGAGAAATCCTACAATGAGCAGTTCTTC.

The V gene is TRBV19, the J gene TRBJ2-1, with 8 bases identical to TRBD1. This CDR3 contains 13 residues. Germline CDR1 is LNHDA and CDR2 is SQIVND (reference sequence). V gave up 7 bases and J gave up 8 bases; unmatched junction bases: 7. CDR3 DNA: TGTGCCAGTACCAACAGGGGGGTCTATGAGCAGTTCTTC. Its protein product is CASTNRGVYEQFF.